The rows below give T cell receptor beta chains drawn from one sample of a study of CD4 T cells in relation to SARS-CoV-2 and coronaviruses. Using immunoSEQ multiplex PCR, the repertoire was profiled, and TCRdb retains in-frame clones only, with some absent. The sample shows almost 30,000 clones, about three quarters of them seen only once. Antigen specificity for these receptors is unknown. What was sequenced was CD4+ T cells from PBMCs, cultured in vitro. The receptor source for this set is a human donor in good health. CDR3s include the opening cysteine and the closing phenylalanine or tryptophan. D genes are given only for firm matches.

TRBV5-1	TRBD1	CASSQGRDRFNNSPLHF
TRBV6-5	TRBD2	CASSLGLAGIYNEQFF
TRBV25-1	TRBD1	CASSEYRRGPDTQYF
TRBV4-2	-	CASSQGELSGELFF
TRBV5-6	-	CASSSTQGHPQETQYF
TRBV19	TRBD2	CASSEGLAVSYEQYF
TRBV12-5	-	CASGLSTKRAGELFF
TRBV27	-	CASKGGNSPLHF
TRBV3-1/TRBV3-2	-	CASSTGNQPQHF
TRBV3-1/TRBV3-2	-	CASSQRGRGEKLFF
TRBV19	-	CASSIAGVAANEQFF
TRBV27	TRBD2	CASRKTGLAGLPGTGELFF
TRBV9	-	CASSPRQEHLYGYTF
TRBV2	TRBD1	CASRAGTANTGELFF
TRBV9	TRBD2	CASSSSPGGPGWQETQYF
TRBV5-1	-	CASSLENSPLHF
TRBV12-5	TRBD2	CASGWGLAGLYEQYF
TRBV12-3/TRBV12-4	TRBD2	CASKSGGSYEQYF